The 26 T cell receptor beta chains in this list originate from one sample, sequenced in a study of blood T cell dynamics during melanoma immunotherapy. As to time point: pre-treatment baseline. This table comes from immunoSEQ multiplex PCR, and its TCRdb copy is limited to in-frame clones, with some not included. The data hold under 20,000 clones, with 83% observed a single time. The material was blood, obtained from a patient treated with checkpoint blockade. These receptors came from a human donor with melanoma.

In this sample, this clone turned up a few times. V and J are TRBV11-2 and TRBJ1-1; no clear D gene. The CDR3 is made up of 14 amino acids. Between the trimmed V and J ends, which lost 5 bases and 4 bases, there was a span of 14 bases. Looked up from germline, CDR1 is SGHAT and CDR2 is FQNNGV. The CDR3 DNA follows: TGTGCCAGCAGCCCGGTTTTAGGCGGCACTGAAGCTTTCTTT. It codes for CASSPVLGGTEAFF.

J is TRBJ1-2 and V is TRBV2; no firm D call. The germline gives CDR1 SNHLY, CDR2 FYNNEI. The CDR3 spans 13 residues. The germline V and J ends were trimmed by 2 bases and 8 bases, with 12 bases remaining between them. The CDR3 DNA reads TGTGCCAGCAGTGAACGGCAGGCTAAGGGCTACACCTTC. It is translated as CASSERQAKGYTF. The whole variable domain, filled in from reference TRBV2 and TRBJ1-2, reads EPEVTQTPSHQVTQMGQEVILRCVPISNHLYFYWYRQILGQKVEFLVSFYNNEISEKSEIFDDQFSVERPDGSNFTLKIRSTKLEDSAMYFCASSERQAKGYTFGSGTRLTVV.

V and J are TRBV10-3 and TRBJ1-4, with D unclear. CDR3 length equals 13 residues. Germline CDR1 reads ENHRY; CDR2 reads SYGVKD. Trimming took 3 bases from V and 6 from J, leaving 8 bases between them. CDR3 region: CAISDAADEKLFF. The CDR3 bases are TGTGCCATCAGTGATGCGGCGGATGAAAAACTGTTTTTT.

The chain employs TRBV19 and TRBJ2-2, with TRBD2 matching 8 bases. Germline-derived CDR1 and CDR2 are LNHDA and SQIVND (reference sequence). This CDR3 comprises 15 residues. V shed 5 bases, J shed 1 base, and the junction held 3 bases outside the gene matches. This CDR3 reads CASSRLAGNTGELFF. For the CDR3, the DNA is TGTGCCAGTAGTCGCCTAGCGGGGAACACCGGGGAGCTGTTTTTT.

The V call is TRBV27, the J call TRBJ2-4; D may match TRBD1 or TRBD2 (6 bases each). The CDR3 extends over 16 amino acids. V lost 0 bases to trimming and J lost 4 bases, with 13 bases between them. Germline loops: CDR1 MNHEY, CDR2 SMNVEV (reference sequence). The CDR3 region is CASSLSGGLGKNIQYF. The CDR3 bases are TGTGCCAGCAGTTTATCTGGGGGGCTCGGAAAAAACATTCAGTACTTC.

The chain links TRBV5-1 to TRBJ2-1, with unresolved D. CDR3 length equals 14 residues. Germline loops: CDR1 SGHRS, CDR2 YFSETQ. V dropped 3 bases and J dropped 6 bases, with 13 bases sitting between them. The CDR3 DNA is TGCGCCAGCAGCTCTCGGACCTCGACCAATGAGCAGTTCTTC. As protein: CASSSRTSTNEQFF.

This chain links TRBV28 with TRBJ2-5, with D hard to call. The germline V gene encodes CDR1 MDHEN and CDR2 SYDVKM. V lost 2 bases, J lost 4 bases, and 11 bases lay in between. The CDR3 has 14 residues. This chain's CDR3 is CASSLPRQRETQYF. Here the CDR3 DNA reads TGTGCCAGCAGTTTACCCAGGCAGAGAGAGACCCAGTACTTC.

The gene calls are TRBV5-1 and TRBJ2-3; TRBD2 agrees at 7 bases. The CDR3 contains 18 residues. J lost 0 bases, V lost 0 bases, and 10 bases had no gene match. Germline V gene data show CDR1 as SGHRS and CDR2 as YFSETQ. The CDR3 loop reads CASSLAGGRARSTDTQYF. DNA for the CDR3: TGCGCCAGCAGCTTGGCCGGTGGGAGGGCCAGGAGCACAGATACGCAGTATTTT. Full variable domain (remainder filled in from reference TRBV5-1 and TRBJ2-3): KAGVTQTPRYLIKTRGQQVTLSCSPISGHRSVSWYQQTPGQGLQFLFEYFSETQRNKGNFPGRFSGRQFSNSRSEMNVSTLELGDSALYLCASSLAGGRARSTDTQYFGPGTRLTVL.

The chain combines TRBV5-4 with TRBJ2-1, with TRBD2 as a possible D gene (6 bases). Germline V lookup: CDR1 SGHNT, CDR2 YYREEE (reference sequence). The V end lost 5 bases, the J end lost 5 bases, and 17 bases lay between the germline ends. This CDR3 contains 15 residues. CDR3 sequence: CASSHPGTLNNEQFF. The DNA for the CDR3 is TGTGCCAGCAGTCACCCCGGGACTCTTAACAATGAGCAGTTCTTC. Full variable domain (missing parts from reference TRBV5-4 and TRBJ2-1): ETGVTQSPTHLIKTRGQQVTLRCSSQSGHNTVSWYQQALGQGPQFIFQYYREEENGRGNFPPRFSGLQFPNYSSELNVNALELDDSALYLCASSHPGTLNNEQFFGPGTRLTVL.

The chain is built from TRBV6-5 and TRBJ1-2, with D tentatively TRBD1 (5 bases). The CDR3 runs 16 residues. Trimming stripped 0 bases from V and 7 bases from J, with 18 bases between. From germline, CDR1 is MNHEY and CDR2 SVGAGI. CDR3 loop: CASSYSATAAGIGYTF. As DNA, the CDR3 is TGTGCCAGCAGTTACTCGGCGACAGCCGCGGGTATTGGCTACACCTTC.

V and J are TRBV7-3 and TRBJ2-6, with a weak D call TRBD2 (7 bases). Between the trimmed V and J ends, which lost 6 bases and 0 bases, there was a span of 12 bases. Looked up from germline, CDR1 is SGHTA and CDR2 is FQGTGA. The CDR3 contains 16 residues. The CDR3 loop reads CASRKRDTSGANVLTF. CDR3 nucleotides: TGTGCCAGCAGGAAGCGGGACACCTCTGGGGCCAACGTCCTGACTTTC.

This chain uses TRBV7-9 with TRBJ2-3; a weak D match, TRBD1 (6 bases). The V gene's germline CDR1 is SEHNR and CDR2 FQNEAQ (reference sequence). The V gene lost 6 bases and the J gene lost 4 bases, with 26 bases spanning the gap. The CDR3 is made up of 18 amino acids. In DNA form, the CDR3 reads TGTGCCAGCAGTCGCGGACAGTCCGGTTTCGCCCGTCCAGATACGCAGTATTTT. Protein: CASSRGQSGFARPDTQYF.

The V gene is TRBV2, the J gene TRBJ2-1; 9 bases are shared with TRBD1. The CDR3 runs to 15 residues. The ends lost 7 bases at V and 7 bases at J; junction bases unmatched: 11. Germline V CDR1 and CDR2: SNHLY, FYNNEI. The CDR3 DNA is TGTGCCAGCACCCCGGACAGGGGAGGTAGTAATGAGCAGTTCTTC. This sequence encodes CASTPDRGGSNEQFF.

This clone was seen more than once but under ten times. The chain is built from TRBV7-3 and TRBJ1-1; D is uncertain. Trimming removed 0 bases at V and 4 bases at J, with 9 bases between. Germline V CDR1 and CDR2: SGHTA, FQGTGA. This CDR3 has 14 residues. The CDR3 here is CASSLTFGVTEAFF. In DNA form, the CDR3 reads TGTGCCAGCAGCTTAACGTTTGGGGTCACTGAAGCTTTCTTT.

This chain connects TRBV7-2 to TRBJ1-1; TRBD1 is a possible D gene (6 bases). Per germline, CDR1 SGHTA and CDR2 FQGNSA. The CDR3 contains 14 residues. V shed 6 bases and J shed 5 bases, with 16 bases lying between them. The CDR3 spells CASSQAGVLTEAFF. The CDR3 DNA follows: TGTGCCAGCAGTCAAGCAGGGGTTCTAACTGAAGCTTTCTTT.

The CDR3 here is CASRTRGFETQYF. As DNA, the CDR3 is TGTGCCAGCAGGACCCGAGGGTTCGAGACCCAGTACTTC. The rearrangement uses TRBV5-6 and TRBJ2-5; tentative D call: TRBD2 (5 bases). CDR1 and CDR2 from the germline V gene are SGHDT and YYEEEE. The CDR3 is made up of 13 amino acids. V was trimmed by 5 bases and J by 5 bases, leaving 13 bases between them.

V and J are TRBV5-1 and TRBJ2-2; 10 nucleotides line up with TRBD2. There are 15 residues in the CDR3. Germline V CDR1 and CDR2: SGHRS, YFSETQ. V gave up 7 bases and J gave up 2 bases; unmatched junction bases: 5. CDR3 sequence: CASRGLAENTGELFF. CDR3 DNA sequence: TGCGCCAGCCGAGGACTAGCGGAAAACACCGGGGAGCTGTTTTTT. Full variable domain (missing parts from reference TRBV5-1 and TRBJ2-2): KAGVTQTPRYLIKTRGQQVTLSCSPISGHRSVSWYQQTPGQGLQFLFEYFSETQRNKGNFPGRFSGRQFSNSRSEMNVSTLELGDSALYLCASRGLAENTGELFFGEGSRLTVL.

The chain couples TRBV15 to TRBJ1-2; no clear D. Germline V gene lookup returns CDR1 LNHNV and CDR2 YYDKDF (reference sequence). V lost 0 bases, J lost 3 bases, and 8 bases lay in between. The CDR3 runs 14 residues. CDR3 sequence: CATSRDYTDYGYTF. The CDR3 coding sequence is TGTGCCACCAGCAGAGACTACACGGACTATGGCTACACCTTC.

Worth noting for this clone: One end of the junction does not line up with germline, which may come from a read error. The chain joins TRBV7-7 to TRBJ2-3, with a weak D call TRBD2 (6 bases). This CDR3 is built from 15 residues. Germline CDR1 SSHAT, CDR2 FNYEAQ (reference sequence). The CDR3 DNA follows: TGTGCTAGCAGCTTAGCGGCGGGGTCCCCAGATACGCAGTATTTT. Protein sequence: CASSLAAGSPDTQYF.

The genes are TRBV7-3 and TRBJ2-4; 8 bases agree with TRBD1. The CDR3 length is 17 residues. The germline V gene encodes CDR1 SGHTA and CDR2 FQGTGA. V dropped 2 bases and J dropped 2; count of bases not matched to a gene: 8. In nucleotides, the CDR3 is TGTGCCAGCAGCTTAGATGATGCAGGGGGCACCAAAAACATTCAGTACTTC. It translates to CASSLDDAGGTKNIQYF.

The chain combines TRBV4-3 with TRBJ2-1; D is undetermined. The length of the CDR3 is 13 residues. Per germline, CDR1 LGHNA and CDR2 YSLEER. Trimming removed 1 base from V and 8 bases from J, with 9 bases in between. The CDR3 loop is CASSQVSVDEQFF. The CDR3 DNA reads as TGCGCCAGCAGCCAAGTAAGTGTGGATGAGCAGTTCTTC.

V and J are TRBV7-3 and TRBJ2-6; weak D call: TRBD2 (5 bases). Germline loops: CDR1 SGHTA, CDR2 FQGTGA. This CDR3 is built from 16 residues. V was trimmed by 5 bases and J by 2 bases, leaving 13 bases between them. The CDR3 nucleotides read TGTGCCAGCAGCCAACTCCGGGGAACTGGGGCCAACGTCCTGACTTTC. Protein product: CASSQLRGTGANVLTF.

The chain carries TRBV12-5 and TRBJ2-5; D is uncertain. Germline V gene data show CDR1 as LGHNT and CDR2 as FRNRAP. Trimming stripped 0 bases from V and 4 bases from J, with 12 bases between. The CDR3 loop spans 15 amino acids. CDR3 nucleotides: TGTGCTAGTGGTTTGGTACGTACTTCAGGAGAGACCCAGTACTTC. Its translation is CASGLVRTSGETQYF.

This clone was detected a few times. The gene calls are TRBV5-6 and TRBJ2-7, with D maybe TRBD1 (5 bases). The CDR3 covers 14 residues. The V gene lost 0 bases and the J gene lost 7 bases, with 14 bases spanning the gap. Germline CDR1 and CDR2: SGHDT and YYEEEE. CDR3 residues: CASSLGQGTREQYF. The CDR3, as DNA: TGTGCCAGCAGCTTGGGGCAGGGAACTCGGGAGCAGTACTTC.

The CDR3 loop is CASSYLRSLNEQFF. In DNA, the CDR3 is TGTGCCAGCAGCTATCTCCGTTCCCTAAATGAGCAGTTCTTC. The genes are TRBV7-2 and TRBJ2-1, with unresolved D. The V gene's germline CDR1 is SGHTA and CDR2 FQGNSA. CDR3 length: 14 amino acids. V was trimmed by 4 bases and J by 7 bases, leaving 14 bases between them.

This chain's CDR3 is CASSLSSLPRAGGRTGELFF. The DNA for the CDR3 is TGTGCCAGCAGTTTATCGAGCCTACCCCGAGCGGGAGGTCGAACCGGGGAGCTGTTTTTT. V usage is TRBV27 and J usage is TRBJ2-2; 9 bases match TRBD2. The CDR3 totals 20 residues. The V gene's germline CDR1 is MNHEY and CDR2 SMNVEV (reference sequence). V gave up 0 bases and J gave up 5 bases; unmatched junction bases: 16.